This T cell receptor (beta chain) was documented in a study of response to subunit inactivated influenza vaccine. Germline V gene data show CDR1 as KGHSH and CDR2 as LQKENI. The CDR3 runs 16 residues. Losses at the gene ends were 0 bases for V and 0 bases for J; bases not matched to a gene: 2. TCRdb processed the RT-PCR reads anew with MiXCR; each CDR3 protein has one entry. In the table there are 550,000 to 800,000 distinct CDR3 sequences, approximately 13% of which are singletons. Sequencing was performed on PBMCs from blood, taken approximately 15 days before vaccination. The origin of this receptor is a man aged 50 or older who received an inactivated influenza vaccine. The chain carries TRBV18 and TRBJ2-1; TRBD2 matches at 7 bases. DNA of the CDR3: TGTGCCAGCTCACCACCCAGCGGGGACTCCTACAATGAGCAGTTCTTC. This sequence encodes CASSPPSGDSYNEQFF.